This TCR beta chain was retrieved from a study of neurological immune-mediated disorders. This clonotype was detected ten times or more. TCRdb analysed the 5' RACE reads with MiXCR anew, one entry per CDR3 protein. Of 66,000 or so distinct CDR3 sequences listed, 3% to 3.5% are singletons. This clonotype originated in a man aged 40-49 years with multiple sclerosis. The sample was PBMCs.

This chain's CDR3 is CSVRNEKLFF. The CDR3 coding sequence is TGCAGCGTTCGAAATGAAAAACTGTTTTTT. The J gene is TRBJ1-4, the V gene TRBV29-1; the D is unclear. The CDR3 is 10 residues long. CDR1 and CDR2 from the germline V gene are SQVTM and ANQGSEA. Trimming left V 5 bases short and J 5 bases short, with 3 bases between. The variable domain in full, with the rest retrieved from reference TRBV29-1 and TRBJ1-4, is SAVISQKPSRDICQRGTSLTIQCQVDSQVTMMFWYRQQPGQSLTLIATANQGSEATYESGFVIDKFPISRPNLTFSTLTVSNMSPEDSSIYLCSVRNEKLFFGSGTQLSVL.